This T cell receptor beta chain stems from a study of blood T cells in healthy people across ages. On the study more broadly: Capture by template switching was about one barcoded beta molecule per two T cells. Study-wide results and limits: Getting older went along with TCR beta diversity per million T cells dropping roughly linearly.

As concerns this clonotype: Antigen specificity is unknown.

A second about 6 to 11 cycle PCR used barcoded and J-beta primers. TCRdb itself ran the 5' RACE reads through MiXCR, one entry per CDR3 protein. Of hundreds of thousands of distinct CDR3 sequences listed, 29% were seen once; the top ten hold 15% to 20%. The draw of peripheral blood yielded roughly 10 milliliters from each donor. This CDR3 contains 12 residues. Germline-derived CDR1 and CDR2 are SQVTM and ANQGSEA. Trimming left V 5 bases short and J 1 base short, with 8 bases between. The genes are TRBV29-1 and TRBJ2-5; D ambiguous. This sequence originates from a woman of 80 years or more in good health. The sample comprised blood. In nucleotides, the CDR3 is TGCAGCGTTAGAAAACCCCAAGAGACCCAGTACTTC. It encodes CSVRKPQETQYF.